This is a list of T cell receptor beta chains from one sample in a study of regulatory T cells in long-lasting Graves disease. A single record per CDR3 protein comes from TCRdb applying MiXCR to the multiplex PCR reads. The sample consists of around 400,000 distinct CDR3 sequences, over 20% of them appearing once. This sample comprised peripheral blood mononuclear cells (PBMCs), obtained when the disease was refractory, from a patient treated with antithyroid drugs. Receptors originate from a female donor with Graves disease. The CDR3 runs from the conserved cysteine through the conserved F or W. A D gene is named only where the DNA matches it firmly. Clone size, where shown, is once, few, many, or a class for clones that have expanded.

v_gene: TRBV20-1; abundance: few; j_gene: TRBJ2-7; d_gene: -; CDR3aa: CSAHKRGTTNVEQYF; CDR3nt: TGCAGTGCTCACAAAAGGGGGACTACCAACGTCGAGCAGTACTTC
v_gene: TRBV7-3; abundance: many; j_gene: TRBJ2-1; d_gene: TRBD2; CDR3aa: CASSLGGLAGGQRYEQFF; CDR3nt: TGTGCCAGCAGCTTAGGGGGACTAGCGGGAGGGCAGCGCTATGAGCAGTTCTTC
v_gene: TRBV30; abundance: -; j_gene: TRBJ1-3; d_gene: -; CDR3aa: CAWSVRPGNTIYF; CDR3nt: TGTGCCTGGAGTGTACGCCCTGGAAACACCATATATTTT
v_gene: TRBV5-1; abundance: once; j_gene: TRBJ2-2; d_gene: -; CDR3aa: CASSFLDRRTKNTGELFF; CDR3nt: TGCGCCAGCAGCTTTTTGGATCGTCGGACAAAGAACACCGGGGAGCTGTTTTTT
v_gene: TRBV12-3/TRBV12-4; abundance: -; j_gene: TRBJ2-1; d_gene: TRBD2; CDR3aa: CATQKGLAGGDEQFF; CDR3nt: TGTGCCACCCAGAAGGGACTAGCGGGAGGCGATGAGCAGTTCTTC
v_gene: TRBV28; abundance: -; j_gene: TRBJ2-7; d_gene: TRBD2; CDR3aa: CASSPGREHEQYF; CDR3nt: TGTGCCAGCAGTCCCGGGCGGGAGCACGAGCAGTACTTC
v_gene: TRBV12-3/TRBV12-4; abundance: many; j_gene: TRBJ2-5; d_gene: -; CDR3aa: CASSPSTEGTQYF; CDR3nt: TGTGCCAGCAGCCCCTCCACGGAGGGGACCCAGTACTTC
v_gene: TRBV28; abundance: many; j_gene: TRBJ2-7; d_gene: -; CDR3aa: CASSQPSYRGEQYF; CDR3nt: TGTGCCAGCAGCCAGCCTAGTTACCGGGGCGAGCAGTACTTC
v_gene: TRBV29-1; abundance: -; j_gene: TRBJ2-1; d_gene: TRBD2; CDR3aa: CSVLMGLAGGLENEQFF; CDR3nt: TGCAGCGTGCTTATGGGACTAGCGGGAGGGCTGGAGAATGAGCAGTTCTTC
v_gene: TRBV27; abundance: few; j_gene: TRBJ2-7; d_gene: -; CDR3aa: CASSLRDNSYEQYF; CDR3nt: TGTGCCAGCAGTTTACGGGACAACTCCTACGAGCAGTACTTC
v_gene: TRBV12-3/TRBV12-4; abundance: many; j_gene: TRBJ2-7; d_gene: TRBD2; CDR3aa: CASSLGPAGVYEQYF; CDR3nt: TGTGCCAGCAGTTTAGGCCCAGCGGGAGTTTACGAGCAGTACTTC
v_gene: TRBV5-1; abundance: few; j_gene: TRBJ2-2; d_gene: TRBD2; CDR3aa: CASSTQTSGRLDTGELFF; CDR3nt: TGCGCCAGCAGCACCCAGACTAGCGGGAGATTGGACACCGGGGAGCTGTTTTTT
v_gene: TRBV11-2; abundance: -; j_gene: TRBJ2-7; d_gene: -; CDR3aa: CASSLSGRTWSSPGQAYEQYF; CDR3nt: TGTGCCAGCAGCTTAAGCGGTAGAACGTGGTCCTCACCGGGACAAGCCTACGAGCAGTACTTC
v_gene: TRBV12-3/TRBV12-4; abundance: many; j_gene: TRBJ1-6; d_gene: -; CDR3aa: CASSLGSVSPLHF; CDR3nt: TGTGCCAGCAGTTTGGGCAGCGTTTCACCCCTCCACTTT
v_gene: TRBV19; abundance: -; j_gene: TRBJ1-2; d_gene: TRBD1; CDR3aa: CASSYLQPGQGASNYGYTF; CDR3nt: TGTGCCAGTAGTTACTTACAGCCGGGACAGGGGGCCTCTAACTATGGCTACACCTTC
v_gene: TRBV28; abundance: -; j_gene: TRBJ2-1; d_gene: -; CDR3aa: CASTKYHEQFF; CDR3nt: TGTGCCAGCACGAAGTATCATGAGCAGTTCTTC
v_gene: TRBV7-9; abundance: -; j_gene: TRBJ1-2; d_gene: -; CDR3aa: CASSVTGSDGYGYTF; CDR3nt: TGTGCCAGCAGCGTAACAGGGAGTGATGGCTATGGCTACACCTTC
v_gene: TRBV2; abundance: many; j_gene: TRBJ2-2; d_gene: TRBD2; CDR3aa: CASSNAGGGLTGELFF; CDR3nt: TGTGCCAGCAGTAATGCGGGAGGAGGGCTCACCGGGGAGCTGTTTTTT
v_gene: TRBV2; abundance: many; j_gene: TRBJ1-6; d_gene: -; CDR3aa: CASRRDYNSPLHF; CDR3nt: TGTGCCAGCCGCAGGGATTATAATTCACCCCTCCACTTT
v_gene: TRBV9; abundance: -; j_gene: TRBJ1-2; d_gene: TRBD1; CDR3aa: CASSVEGQGYYGYTF; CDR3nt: TGTGCCAGCAGCGTCGAGGGACAGGGGTACTATGGCTACACCTTC
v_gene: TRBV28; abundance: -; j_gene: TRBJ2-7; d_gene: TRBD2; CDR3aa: CASSLPSGPVFYF; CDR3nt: TGTGCCAGCAGTTTACCTAGCGGGCCTGTTTTTTACTTC
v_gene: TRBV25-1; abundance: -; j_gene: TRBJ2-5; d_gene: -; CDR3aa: CATGRDQETQYF; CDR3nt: TGTGCCACTGGTCGGGACCAAGAGACCCAGTACTTC
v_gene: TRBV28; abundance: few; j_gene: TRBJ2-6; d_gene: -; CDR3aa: CASSSGHSGANVLTF; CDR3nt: TGTGCCAGCAGTTCGGGGCACTCTGGGGCCAACGTCCTGACTTTC
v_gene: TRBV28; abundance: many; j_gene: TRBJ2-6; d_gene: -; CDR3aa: CASSSNGVSGANVLTF; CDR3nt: TGTGCCAGCAGTTCGAACGGGGTCTCTGGGGCCAACGTCCTGACTTTC
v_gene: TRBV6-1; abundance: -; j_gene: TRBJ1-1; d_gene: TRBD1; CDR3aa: CASSLQTGPTEAFF; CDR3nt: TGTGCCAGCAGTCTTCAGACAGGGCCCACTGAAGCTTTCTTT
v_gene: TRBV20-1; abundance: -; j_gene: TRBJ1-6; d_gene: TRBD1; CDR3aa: CSAKRTGRSPLHF; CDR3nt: TGCAGTGCTAAACGGACAGGGAGATCACCCCTCCACTTT
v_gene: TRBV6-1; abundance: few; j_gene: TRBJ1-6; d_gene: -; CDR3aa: CASSANENSPLHF; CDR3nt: TGTGCCAGCAGCGCCAACGAGAATTCACCCCTCCACTTT
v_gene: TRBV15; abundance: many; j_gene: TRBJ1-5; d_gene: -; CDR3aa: CATSNQGANQPQHF; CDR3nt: TGTGCCACCAGCAATCAGGGCGCGAATCAGCCCCAGCATTTT
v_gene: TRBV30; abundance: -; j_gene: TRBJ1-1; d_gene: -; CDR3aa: CAWSVGRNTEAFF; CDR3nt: TGTGCCTGGAGTGTAGGACGTAACACTGAAGCTTTCTTT
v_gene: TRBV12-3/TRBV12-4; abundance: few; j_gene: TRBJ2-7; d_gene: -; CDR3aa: CASSSTYRAGTYEQYF; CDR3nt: TGTGCCAGCAGTTCGACGTACAGGGCCGGGACCTACGAGCAGTACTTC
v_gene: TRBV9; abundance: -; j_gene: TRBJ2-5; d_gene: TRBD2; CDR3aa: CASSVARTSGSRETQYF; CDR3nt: TGTGCCAGCAGCGTAGCCCGGACTAGCGGGAGCCGAGAGACCCAGTACTTC
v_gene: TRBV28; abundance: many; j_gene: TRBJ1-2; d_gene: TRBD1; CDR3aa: CASRPGTGGGGYTF; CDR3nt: TGTGCCAGCAGGCCCGGGACAGGGGGCGGTGGCTACACCTTC
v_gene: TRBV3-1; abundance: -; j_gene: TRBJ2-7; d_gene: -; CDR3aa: CASSPSGTHYEQYF; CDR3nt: TGTGCCAGCAGCCCCTCTGGGACCCACTACGAGCAGTACTTC
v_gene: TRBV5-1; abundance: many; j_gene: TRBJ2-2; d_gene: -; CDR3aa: CASSLGNRVNTGELFF; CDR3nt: TGCGCCAGCAGCTTGGGAAATAGAGTGAACACCGGGGAGCTGTTTTTT
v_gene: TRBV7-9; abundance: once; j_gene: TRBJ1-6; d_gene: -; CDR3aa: CASSLDLSSPLHF; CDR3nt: TGTGCCAGCAGCTTAGACCTCAGTTCACCCCTCCACTTT
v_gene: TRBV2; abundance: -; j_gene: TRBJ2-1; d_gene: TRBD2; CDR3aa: CASWGLVSHNEQFF; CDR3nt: TGTGCCAGCTGGGGACTAGTCTCCCACAATGAGCAGTTCTTC
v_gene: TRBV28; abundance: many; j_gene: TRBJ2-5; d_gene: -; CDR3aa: CASSPFWGRVYETQYF; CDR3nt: TGTGCCAGCAGTCCCTTTTGGGGGCGAGTTTATGAGACCCAGTACTTC
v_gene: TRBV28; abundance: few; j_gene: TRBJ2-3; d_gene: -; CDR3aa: CASSLGQGAASGRTDTQYF; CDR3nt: TGTGCCAGCAGCCTCGGACAGGGGGCGGCTAGCGGGAGAACAGATACGCAGTATTTT
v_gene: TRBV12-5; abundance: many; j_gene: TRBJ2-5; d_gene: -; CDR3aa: CASGFSVETQYF; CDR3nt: TGTGCTAGTGGTTTTAGCGTTGAGACCCAGTACTTC
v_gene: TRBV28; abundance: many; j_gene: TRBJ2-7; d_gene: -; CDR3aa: CASSLSGSPYEQYF; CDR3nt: TGTGCCAGCAGTTTATCAGGCAGCCCCTACGAGCAGTACTTC
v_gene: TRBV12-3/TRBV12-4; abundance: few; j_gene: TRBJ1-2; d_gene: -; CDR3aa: CASSLAGLNGYTF; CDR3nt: TGTGCCAGCAGTTTAGCTGGGTTGAATGGCTACACCTTC
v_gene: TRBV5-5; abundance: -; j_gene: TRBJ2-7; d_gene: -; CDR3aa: CASGLGAYEQYF; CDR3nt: TGTGCCAGCGGCTTGGGCGCATACGAGCAGTACTTC
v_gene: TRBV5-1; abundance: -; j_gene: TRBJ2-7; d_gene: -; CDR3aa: CASSLEGGRSGQYF; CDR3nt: TGCGCCAGCAGCTTGGAGGGGGGGCGCAGCGGGCAGTACTTC
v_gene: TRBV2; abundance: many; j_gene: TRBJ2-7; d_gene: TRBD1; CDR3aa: CASSVDRVRKTYEQYF; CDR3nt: TGTGCCAGCAGTGTGGACAGGGTAAGGAAAACCTACGAGCAGTACTTC
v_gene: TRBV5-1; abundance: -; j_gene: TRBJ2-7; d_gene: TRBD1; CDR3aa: CASSRENTGVTYEQYF; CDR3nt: TGCGCCAGCAGCCGGGAAAACACAGGGGTTACCTACGAGCAGTACTTC
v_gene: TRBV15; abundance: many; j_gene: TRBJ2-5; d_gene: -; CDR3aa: CATSRDSQGAETQYF; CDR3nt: TGTGCCACCAGCAGAGATTCCCAAGGGGCAGAGACCCAGTACTTC
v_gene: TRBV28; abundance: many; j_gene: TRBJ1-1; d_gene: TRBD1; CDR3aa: CASSSDDRGGGTEAFF; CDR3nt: TGTGCCAGCAGTTCCGACGACAGGGGTGGGGGCACTGAAGCTTTCTTT